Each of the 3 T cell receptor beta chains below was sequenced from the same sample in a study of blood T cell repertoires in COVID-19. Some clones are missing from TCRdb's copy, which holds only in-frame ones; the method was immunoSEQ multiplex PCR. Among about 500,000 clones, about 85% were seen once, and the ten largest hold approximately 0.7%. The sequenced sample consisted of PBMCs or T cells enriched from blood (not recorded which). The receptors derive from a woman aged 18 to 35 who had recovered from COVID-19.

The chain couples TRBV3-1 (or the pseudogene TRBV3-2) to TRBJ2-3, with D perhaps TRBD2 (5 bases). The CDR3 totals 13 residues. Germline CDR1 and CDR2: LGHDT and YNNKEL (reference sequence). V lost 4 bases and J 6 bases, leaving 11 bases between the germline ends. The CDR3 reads CASSPGLGDTQYF. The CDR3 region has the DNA TGTGCCAGCAGCCCCGGACTCGGGGATACGCAGTATTTT.

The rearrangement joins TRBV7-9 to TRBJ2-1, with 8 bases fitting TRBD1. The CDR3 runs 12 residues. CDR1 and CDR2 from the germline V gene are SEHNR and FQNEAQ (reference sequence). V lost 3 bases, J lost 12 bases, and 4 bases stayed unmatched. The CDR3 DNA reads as TGTGCCAGCAGCTTGGGGACAGGCGGGCAGTTCTTC. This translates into CASSLGTGGQFF.

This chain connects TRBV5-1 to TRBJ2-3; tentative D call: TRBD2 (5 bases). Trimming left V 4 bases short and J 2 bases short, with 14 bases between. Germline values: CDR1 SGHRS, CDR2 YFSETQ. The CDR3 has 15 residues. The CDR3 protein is CASSRGLAVTDTQYF. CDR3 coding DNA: TGCGCCAGCAGCCGCGGGCTAGCCGTCACAGATACGCAGTATTTT.